What follows describes a single T cell receptor (beta chain). Its antigen remains unidentified. Given a much more abundant clone one base away, this may be a read error. V lost 3 bases and J lost 0, with 0 bases in between. Germline CDR1 and CDR2: LNHDA and SQIVND (reference sequence). The CDR3 consists of 12 residues. Peripheral blood genomic DNA, not sorted cells or RNA, was the template. Multiplex touch-down PCR with TRB-A/B primers amplified rearranged V-D-J TRB sequences. Using its own MiXCR run on the multiplex PCR reads, TCRdb lists one record per CDR3 protein. There are around 20,000 distinct CDR3 sequences in the sample; 30% to 45% occur only once, and roughly 18% lies in the top ten. This sample is drawn from a study of T cell repertoires in aging, cancer and after chemotherapy. On the study more broadly: Paired samples before and after chemotherapy came from glioblastoma patients receiving temozolomide-based therapy. Roughly 8.9 million TCR reads were in the whole dataset. Study-wide results and caveats: Median generation probability rose over the chemotherapy interval in each cancer cohort, suggesting rebound thymic output. Untreated cancer patients had significantly lower blood TCR diversity than age-matched healthy donors.

The clonotype originates from a human donor with a solid tumor. The chain carries TRBV19 and TRBJ2-1, with D hard to call. Sequenced sample: blood. The CDR3 DNA reads as TGTGCCAGTAGTATCTCCTACAATGAGCAGTTCTTC. Amino acids: CASSISYNEQFF.